This T cell receptor (beta chain) stems from a study of blood T cell repertoires in COVID-19. Looking at the study overall: The analysed material was cDNA or gDNA that came from T cells, B-cell-depleted T cells, or PBMCs.

Clones were read by immunoSEQ multiplex PCR, and TCRdb kept only the in-frame ones, dropping some. The repertoire holds roughly 230,000 clones, 70% to 90% seen once, with approximately 6.6% in the top ten. The junction had 14 bases not matched to a gene; V was cut back by 0 bases and J by 7 bases. From germline, CDR1 is GTSNPN and CDR2 SVGIG (reference sequence). This CDR3 has 18 amino acids. The count of this clone is one. Sequences were obtained from PBMCs or T cells enriched from blood (not recorded which). This TCR derives from a woman in her fifties or sixties who had been exposed to COVID-19. V and J are TRBV30 and TRBJ2-1, with 11 bases identical to TRBD2. The CDR3 spells CAWSVLVGVAGGQNEQFF. Written as DNA, the CDR3 is TGTGCCTGGAGTGTACTGGTTGGTGTAGCGGGGGGGCAGAATGAGCAGTTCTTC.